This T cell receptor (beta chain) came from a study of control samples from healthy donors and cancer patients. The CDR3 spans 16 residues. After removal of 0 bases from V and 5 bases from J, the junction contained 5 bases not matched to a gene. CDR1 and CDR2 from the germline V gene are LNHNV and YYDKDF (reference sequence). Profiled with immunoSEQ multiplex PCR; TCRdb holds only in-frame clones, not every one. This sample carries around 110,000 clones, about 88% of them seen once, and the ten largest clones take less than 3%. The specimen sequenced was blood. This sequence was found in a woman aged 65 to 85 in good health. This chain uses TRBV15 with TRBJ2-5; TRBD2 matches at 11 bases. The CDR3 sequence: CATSRDSSGGAETQYF. The CDR3 nucleotides are TGTGCCACCAGCAGAGATAGTAGCGGGGGGGCGGAGACCCAGTACTTC.